These 19 T cell receptor beta chains were sequenced from one sample in a study of T-cell memory formation after mild COVID-19. TCRdb analysed the 5' RACE reads with MiXCR anew, one entry per CDR3 protein. The table includes some 210,000 distinct CDR3 sequences, about 27% detected once. Sequences were obtained from PBMCs or a T cell subset sorted from them (not recorded which). These receptors were collected from an adult woman who had mild COVID-19 (a few samples of this study predate the infection). Cell type and time point are not known.

The V gene is TRBV5-6, the J gene TRBJ1-5; D not resolved. V dropped 4 bases and J dropped 4 bases, with 12 bases sitting between them. Germline V lookup: CDR1 SGHDT, CDR2 YYEEEE. This CDR3 has 14 amino acids. CDR3 nucleotide sequence: TGTGCCAGCAGCCGTGGACGGGGAAATCAGCCCCAGCATTTT. This translates into CASSRGRGNQPQHF.

The chain recombines TRBV30 with TRBJ1-6, with D possibly being TRBD1 (5 bases). Deletions cut 1 base from V and 12 bases from J, with 13 bases between. There are 13 residues in the CDR3. Germline V gene sequence: CDR1 GTSNPN, CDR2 SVGIG (reference sequence). The CDR3 DNA follows: TGTGCCTGGAGTGGGGACCCCGGGGAACCCCTCCACTTT. Residues: CAWSGDPGEPLHF.

This clonotype was counted between two and nine times. V is TRBV13 and J is TRBJ2-3; TRBD2 might be the D (6 bases). Germline V gene data show CDR1 as PRHDT and CDR2 as FYEKMQ (reference sequence). This CDR3 contains 14 residues. V was shortened by 4 bases and J by 6 bases, with 14 bases between the two germline ends. This chain's CDR3 is CASSSRVAGDTQYF. For the CDR3, the DNA is TGTGCCAGCAGCTCAAGAGTCGCGGGGGATACGCAGTATTTT.

The V gene is TRBV3-1, the J gene TRBJ2-7; 7 positions agree with TRBD2. Germline values: CDR1 LGHDT, CDR2 YNNKEL (reference sequence). V lost 4 bases, J lost 6 bases, and 12 bases stayed unmatched. The CDR3 totals 15 residues. CDR3 sequence (DNA): TGTGCCAGCAGCCTCAGAGGAGGGACTAACCTCGAGCAGTACTTC. This codes for CASSLRGGTNLEQYF.

V gene TRBV24-1 combines with J gene TRBJ2-1, with TRBD1 matching over 7 bases. The CDR3 contains 14 residues. The germline CDR1 and CDR2 sequences are KGHDR and SFDVKD. V dropped 7 bases and J dropped 5; count of bases not matched to a gene: 7. The CDR3 region is CATSLPDRDNEQFF. CDR3 in DNA: TGTGCCACCAGCCTACCCGACAGGGACAATGAGCAGTTCTTC.

This clonotype has a handful of counts. The gene calls are TRBV5-1 and TRBJ2-4, with 8 positions matching TRBD2. Germline assignment: CDR1 SGHRS and CDR2 YFSETQ. The J segment lost 0 bases and the V segment lost 0 bases, leaving 8 bases of the junction unmatched. The CDR3 sequence is 18 residues long. CDR3 amino acids: CASSLEVGGGIAKNIQYF. The CDR3, as DNA: TGCGCCAGCAGCTTGGAAGTCGGCGGGGGGATAGCCAAAAACATTCAGTACTTC.

This rearrangement joins TRBV12-3 or TRBV12-4 to TRBJ2-6; a possible D gene is TRBD1 (8 bases). The CDR3 length is 17 residues. V lost 5 bases and J 0 bases, leaving 14 bases between the germline ends. CDR3 sequence (DNA): TGTGCCAGCAGTCGGGGGGACAGGTTCTCTGGGGCCAACGTCCTGACTTTC. The encoded protein is CASSRGDRFSGANVLTF.

The chain joins TRBV24-1 to TRBJ2-2; TRBD1 might be the D (7 bases). Trimming left V 4 bases short and J 11 bases short, with 19 bases between. From germline, CDR1 is KGHDR and CDR2 SFDVKD. The CDR3 covers 15 residues. The CDR3 sequence: CATSERAGQYSELFF. DNA of the CDR3: TGTGCCACCAGTGAACGGGCGGGACAGTACTCCGAGCTGTTTTTT.

The chain links TRBV5-1 to TRBJ2-1, with D possibly matching TRBD1 (5 bases). V lost 4 bases, J lost 3 bases, and 14 bases lay in between. The germline V gene has CDR1 SGHRS and CDR2 YFSETQ. This CDR3 comprises 15 residues. The CDR3 sequence: CASSQIGAGYNEQFF. In DNA form, the CDR3 reads TGCGCCAGCAGCCAAATAGGGGCAGGCTACAATGAGCAGTTCTTC.

The table lists this clonotype with many counts. This chain links TRBV20-1 with TRBJ2-5, with a tentative D call TRBD2 (5 bases). The CDR3 is made up of 13 amino acids. Trimming stripped 3 bases from V and 7 bases from J, with 15 bases between. Per germline, CDR1 DFQATT and CDR2 SNEGSKA (reference sequence). The chain's CDR3 is CSASPTRFGTQYF. For the CDR3, the DNA is TGCAGTGCTAGCCCTACTAGATTCGGGACCCAGTACTTC.

CDR3 residues: CAISEGTSSAQYF. CDR3 coding DNA: TGTGCCATCAGTGAGGGCACCTCATCGGCCCAGTACTTC. J is TRBJ2-5 and V is TRBV10-3; D is ambiguous. Germline V lookup: CDR1 ENHRY, CDR2 SYGVKD. This CDR3 region has 13 residues. The V and J ends lost 2 bases and 9 bases respectively, with 13 bases between them.

This clonotype was found a few times. This rearrangement joins TRBV5-4 to TRBJ2-6; D tentatively fits TRBD1 or TRBD2 (5 bases each). V was trimmed by 4 bases and J by 0 bases, leaving 17 bases between them. Germline values: CDR1 SGHNT, CDR2 YYREEE (reference sequence). The CDR3 extends over 18 amino acids. CDR3 in DNA: TGTGCCAGCAGCCGCAGAGGGGTGCCGGGCTCTGGGGCCAACGTCCTGACTTTC. It codes for CASSRRGVPGSGANVLTF.

The V and J genes are TRBV7-2 and TRBJ1-2; 10 nucleotides align to TRBD1. The CDR3 extends over 17 amino acids. CDR1 is SGHTA and CDR2 is FQGNSA in the germline V gene. Unmatched junction bases numbered 10, after V lost 3 bases and J lost 3 bases. The CDR3 sequence is CASSLIPGTGAYYGYTF. The DNA of the CDR3 is TGTGCCAGCAGCTTGATACCAGGGACAGGGGCCTACTATGGCTACACCTTC.

Only a few counts were recorded for this clonotype. The chain joins TRBV5-1 to TRBJ1-4; TRBD1 is a possible D gene (5 bases). This CDR3 is built from 14 residues. V lost 1 base, J lost 4 bases, and 8 bases lay in between. Per the germline V gene, CDR1 is SGHRS and CDR2 is YFSETQ. CDR3 protein: CASSLLGGNEKLFF. In nucleotides, the CDR3 is TGCGCCAGCAGCTTGCTTGGGGGTAATGAAAAACTGTTTTTT. Complete variable domain (other parts from reference TRBV5-1 and TRBJ1-4): KAGVTQTPRYLIKTRGQQVTLSCSPISGHRSVSWYQQTPGQGLQFLFEYFSETQRNKGNFPGRFSGRQFSNSRSEMNVSTLELGDSALYLCASSLLGGNEKLFFGSGTQLSVL.

V and J are TRBV12-3 or TRBV12-4 and TRBJ1-1; D gene unclear. The CDR3 has 14 amino acids. V was trimmed by 6 bases and J by 2 bases, leaving 13 bases between them. The CDR3 sequence is CASRDSGQNTEAFF. CDR3 DNA: TGTGCCAGCAGGGACTCCGGGCAAAACACTGAAGCTTTCTTT.

This clonotype was recorded a few times. The CDR3 bases are TGTGCCAGCAGCTTGGGGGGACAGGGGACGCAGTACTTC. Amino acids: CASSLGGQGTQYF. The genes are TRBV5-5 and TRBJ2-7; 10 bases map to TRBD1. The CDR3 length is 13 residues. Losses at the gene ends were 0 bases for V and 9 bases for J; bases not matched to a gene: 3. Per germline, CDR1 SGHKS and CDR2 YYEKEE (reference sequence).

Only a few counts were recorded for this clonotype. The chain combines TRBV24-1 with TRBJ2-7, with 7 bases matching TRBD1. The V and J ends lost 2 bases and 2 bases, in that order; junction bases with no gene match: 8. Germline CDR1 KGHDR, CDR2 SFDVKD. The CDR3 is 16 residues long. The DNA for the CDR3 is TGTGCCACCAGTGATTCGGGACAGTTGCGGGCCTACGAGCAGTACTTC. This gives the protein CATSDSGQLRAYEQYF.

The V gene is TRBV20-1, the J gene TRBJ2-7; unclear D gene. Trimming pared 3 bases from V and 0 bases from J, leaving 12 bases between. Germline lookup yields CDR1 DFQATT and CDR2 SNEGSKA (reference sequence). The CDR3 covers 14 residues. CDR3 protein: CSASVQASSYEQYF. For the CDR3, the DNA is TGCAGTGCTAGTGTCCAGGCGAGCTCCTACGAGCAGTACTTC.

CDR3 region: CASSKTVEETQYF. DNA of the CDR3: TGTGCCAGCAGCAAGACGGTGGAAGAGACCCAGTACTTC. This chain uses TRBV7-3 with TRBJ2-5; no clear D. The V gene lost 5 bases and the J gene lost 3 bases, with 10 bases spanning the gap. Germline values: CDR1 SGHTA, CDR2 FQGTGA. The CDR3 is made up of 13 amino acids.